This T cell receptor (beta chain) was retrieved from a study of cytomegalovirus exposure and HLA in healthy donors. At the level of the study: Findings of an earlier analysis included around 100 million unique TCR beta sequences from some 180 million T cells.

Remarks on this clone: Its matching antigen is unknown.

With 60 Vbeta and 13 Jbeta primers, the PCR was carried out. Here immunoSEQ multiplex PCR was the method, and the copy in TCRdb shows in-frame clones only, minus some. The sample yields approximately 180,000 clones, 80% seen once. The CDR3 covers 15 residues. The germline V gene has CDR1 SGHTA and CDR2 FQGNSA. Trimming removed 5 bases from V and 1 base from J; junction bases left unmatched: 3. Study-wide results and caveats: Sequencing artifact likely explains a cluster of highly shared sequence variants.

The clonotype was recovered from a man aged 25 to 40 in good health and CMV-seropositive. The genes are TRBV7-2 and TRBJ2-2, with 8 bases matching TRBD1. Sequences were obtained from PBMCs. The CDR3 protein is CASSAQGGNTGELFF. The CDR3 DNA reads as TGTGCCAGCAGCGCACAGGGGGGGAACACCGGGGAGCTGTTTTTT.